Detailed here is one T cell receptor (beta chain). Antigen specificity is unknown. This CDR3 has 16 residues. Trimming took 8 bases from V and 9 from J, leaving 23 bases between them. Germline CDR1 reads SNHLY; CDR2 reads FYNNEI. 60 Vbeta and 13 Jbeta primers were used in PCR. Assay: immunoSEQ multiplex PCR; the TCRdb copy retains only in-frame clones and omits some. The sample holds about 200,000 clones, around 87% seen once. The source of the sample is a study of cytomegalovirus exposure and HLA in healthy donors. Study-wide results and caveats: The classifier, whose performance was assessed in both the original and validation cohorts, reportedly diagnosed cytomegalovirus status with high specificity and sensitivity.

The sequenced sample was PBMCs. The gene calls are TRBV2 and TRBJ1-6; D not certain. This receptor was identified in a young woman in good health and CMV-seronegative. The CDR3 loop is CASATPLRELGSPLHF. CDR3 sequence (DNA): TGTGCCAGCGCCACCCCCCTAAGGGAGCTGGGTTCACCCCTCCACTTT.